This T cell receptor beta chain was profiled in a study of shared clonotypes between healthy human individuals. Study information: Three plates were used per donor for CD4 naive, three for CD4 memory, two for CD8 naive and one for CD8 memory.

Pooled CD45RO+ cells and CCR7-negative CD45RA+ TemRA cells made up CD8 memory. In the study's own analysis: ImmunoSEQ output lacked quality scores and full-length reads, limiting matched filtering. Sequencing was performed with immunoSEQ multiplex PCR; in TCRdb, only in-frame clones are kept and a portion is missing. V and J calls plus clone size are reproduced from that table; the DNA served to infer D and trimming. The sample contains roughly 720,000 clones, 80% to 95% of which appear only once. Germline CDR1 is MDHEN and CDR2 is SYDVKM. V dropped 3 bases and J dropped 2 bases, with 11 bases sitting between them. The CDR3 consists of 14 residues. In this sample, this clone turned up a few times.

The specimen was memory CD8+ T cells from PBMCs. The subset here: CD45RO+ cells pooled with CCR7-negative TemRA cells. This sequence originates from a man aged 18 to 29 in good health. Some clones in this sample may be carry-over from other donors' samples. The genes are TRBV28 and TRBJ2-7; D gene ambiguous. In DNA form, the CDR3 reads TGTGCCAGCAGTTTTATAATTAACCCCTACGAGCAGTACTTC. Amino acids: CASSFIINPYEQYF. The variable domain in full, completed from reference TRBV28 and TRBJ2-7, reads DVKVTQSSRYLVKRTGEKVFLECVQDMDHENMFWYRQDPGLGLRLIYFSYDVKMKEKGDIPEGYSVSREKKERFSLILESASTNQTSMYLCASSFIINPYEQYFGPGTRLTVT.